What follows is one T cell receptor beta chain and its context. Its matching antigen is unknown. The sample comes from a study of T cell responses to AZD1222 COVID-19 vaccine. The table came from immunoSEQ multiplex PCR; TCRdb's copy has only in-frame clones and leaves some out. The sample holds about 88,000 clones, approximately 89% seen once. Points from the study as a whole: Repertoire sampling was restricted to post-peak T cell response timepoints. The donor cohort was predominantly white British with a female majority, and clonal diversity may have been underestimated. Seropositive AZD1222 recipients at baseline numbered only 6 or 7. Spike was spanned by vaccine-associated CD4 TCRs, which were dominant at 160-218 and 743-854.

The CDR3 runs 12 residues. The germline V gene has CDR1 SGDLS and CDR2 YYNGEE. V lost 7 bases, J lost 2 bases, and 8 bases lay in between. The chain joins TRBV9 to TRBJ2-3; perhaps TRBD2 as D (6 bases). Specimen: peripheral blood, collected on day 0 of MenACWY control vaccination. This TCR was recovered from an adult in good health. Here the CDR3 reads CASSGVTDTQYF. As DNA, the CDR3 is TGTGCCAGCTCGGGGGTCACAGATACGCAGTATTTT.